Included here is one T cell receptor beta chain sequence, with context. Its antigen is undetermined. An oligonucleotide containing a UMI was ligated to the 3' end of TCR cDNA. RNA was extracted from roughly 2.5 ml of whole blood of healthy adults. Unsorted total RNA, roughly 1 to 1000 ng, was DNase treated before reverse transcription. V lost 4 bases and J lost 3, with 7 bases in between. This CDR3 is built from 12 residues. Germline V gene data show CDR1 as DFQATT and CDR2 as SNEGSKA (reference sequence). The SP2 primer and nested alpha and beta constant region primers amplified ligated cDNA in four rounds. Alpha and beta constant region primers primed reverse transcription for blood and skin samples. TCRdb reprocessed the 5' RACE reads with MiXCR, giving one entry per CDR3 protein. The data hold 56,000 or so distinct CDR3 sequences, with 6.5% to 8.5% observed a single time. The data were obtained in a study of naive and memory T cell subsets.

Study results and limitations: The RNA method is potentially sensitive to activation and differentiation changes.

The source of this sequence is a female donor in good health. This sequence joins TRBV20-1 and TRBJ2-1; D unclear. The CDR3 region is CSANSDYNEQFF. Here the CDR3 DNA reads TGCAGTGCTAATTCCGACTACAATGAGCAGTTCTTC.